This TCR beta chain was sequenced in a study of Ad26.COV2.S vaccination and SARS-CoV-2 variants listed by TCRdb under 2021. Looking at the study overall: Vaccine-arm donors were drawn from COV1001, a multicentre, randomized, double-blind, placebo-controlled phase I-IIa trial of Ad26.COV2.S in healthy adults. Ad26.COV2.S was administered intramuscularly at 5 x 10^10 or 1 x 10^11 viral particles, either as a single shot or as two shots given 56 days apart. The specificity and breadth of SARS-CoV-2-reactive T cell receptors after Ad26.COV2.S vaccination were assessed by TCRbeta repertoire sequencing. The TCR-sequenced set comprised about 32 samples: approximately 19 Ad26.COV2.S vaccine recipients, 5 placebo recipients and 8 SARS-CoV-2 convalescent individuals. Trial participants were randomized into five groups of five, in which low-dose or high-dose Ad26.COV2.S was given once or twice, or placebo was given on both occasions. Investigators did not know the trial group allocation while performing experiments and assessing outcomes. Points the paper makes about the study in general: According to the authors, total T cell responses may have been underestimated by the TCR breadth and depth analyses. Vaccine and placebo recipients had comparable non-spike TCR breadth, which fits with the vaccine containing only spike. The study was not powered for comparison of responses between vaccine doses or regimens. Spike-specific TCR breadth was higher in Ad26.COV2.S recipients than in placebo recipients (P = 0.0014). Substantial breadth of spike-specific CD8+ and CD4+ T cell responses was reported after vaccination.

TCRbeta CDR3 regions were sequenced with the immunoSEQ Assay. After extraction, genomic DNA underwent amplification by bias-controlled multiplex PCR, followed by high-throughput sequencing. The study's processing was this. Collapsing and filtering of sequences were performed to quantify the absolute abundance of each unique TCRbeta CDR3 region. Usable DNA was measured by amplifying reference genes present in all nucleated cells, and TCRbeta template counts were normalized to that usable DNA to estimate T cell fraction. Repertoire TCRs were annotated as SARS-CoV-2-specific by exact matching of V gene, CDR3 amino acid sequence and J gene to a known reactive TCR set. The reference SARS-CoV-2 TCR set was obtained from MIRA and was filtered for enrichment in COVID-19-positive ImmuneCODE repertoires, whereby public or cross-reactive TCRs were removed. Drawing on the MIRA antigens, annotated TCRs were analysed further at the level of specific ORF or position within ORF. Breadth was defined as annotated unique rearrangements over total unique productive rearrangements; depth was the summed frequency of those rearrangements. Two-sided Wilcoxon rank-sum tests were used to compare TCR breadth between groups. In TCRdb, the immuneACCESS table is reduced to in-frame sequences with V and J assigned. These tables do not hold every clone; where another copy was compared, an unresolved V gene accounts for under half, and the others remain unexplained. For V, J and clone size, that table is used; D and trimming come from the DNA. The table for this sample lists over 400,000 clones; roughly 87% of them were counted only once. The ten most abundant clones make up approximately 4.5% of the sample.

With regard to this clone: This clone's antigen is unknown. No base quality information exists; no much larger clone differs at one position.

Taken with the paper, the label for treatment or condition translates to: approximately 18 received Ad26.COV2.S at low or high dose, single or two shots; 5 received placebo; per-sample allocation not given. Repertoires of vaccine and placebo recipients were sequenced from samples taken on day 63 after the first injection. In Cohort 1b, 25 to 30 adults aged 18-55 years were enrolled at a single site in Boston, USA, between 29 July and 7 August 2020. Ad26.COV2.S was a replication-incompetent adenovirus type 26 vector that expressed a prefusion-stabilized SARS-CoV-2 spike protein derived from the original Wuhan strain. CDR1 and CDR2 are read off the germline V gene as SGHTA and FQGTGA. The CDR3 spans 13 residues, from the cysteine through the phenylalanine. Only the CDR3 part of the read is kept: 39 bases, read in frame from the first base. V loses 3 bases of germline sequence and J loses 5 bases, and the interval between the two ends is 11 bases.

The receptor was derived from a person between 18 and 59 years old who received the Ad26.COV2.S COVID-19 vaccine or a placebo. The chain is made from TRBV7-3 and TRBJ2-7, with TRBD1 perhaps the D gene, on 5 matching bases. Specimen: peripheral blood, collected in a trial of Ad26.COV2.S vaccine versus placebo. The CDR3 has the sequence CASSFSGLDEQYF. In nucleotides, the sequence is TGTGCCAGCAGCTTTTCAGGGCTGGACGAGCAGTACTTC.